One and the same sample provided the 27 T cell receptor beta chains below, sequenced in a study of CD8+ T cells in alopecia areata. In each case, RNA was isolated and then reverse transcribed into cDNA as the sequencing template. Using immunoSEQ multiplex PCR, the repertoire was profiled, and TCRdb retains in-frame clones only, with some absent. The profile covers about 140,000 clones, with 55% to 65% appearing a single time and less than 5% taken by the ten largest. Input material: CD4+ T cells sorted from blood. All receptors derive from a human donor in good health.

This clone was observed a few times. The J gene is TRBJ2-1, the V gene TRBV5-6; 11 bases are shared with TRBD2. The CDR3 has 15 residues. J lost 4 bases, V lost 4 bases, and 4 bases had no gene match. CDR1 is SGHDT and CDR2 is YYEEEE in the germline V gene. CDR3 region: CASSRGTSGYNEQFF. CDR3 sequence (DNA): TGTGCCAGCAGCCGCGGGACTAGCGGTTACAATGAGCAGTTCTTC.

This chain links TRBV6-5 with TRBJ1-2; the D is unclear. CDR3 length: 13 residues. The germline V gene has CDR1 MNHEY and CDR2 SVGAGI. V lost 0 bases to trimming and J lost 8 bases, with 10 bases between them. The CDR3 region has the DNA TGTGCCAGCAGTTACTCTTCGGGGAGCGGCTACACCTTC. Protein: CASSYSSGSGYTF.

The chain joins TRBV2 to TRBJ2-1; 9 nucleotides line up with TRBD1. Trimming took 8 bases from V and 6 from J; bases not matched to a gene: 5. The CDR3 totals 13 residues. Germline-derived CDR1 and CDR2 are SNHLY and FYNNEI. CDR3 region: CASRDRVLNEQFF. The CDR3 nucleotides read TGTGCCAGCCGGGACAGGGTACTCAATGAGCAGTTCTTC.

The rearrangement uses TRBV2 and TRBJ1-2; the D gene is possibly TRBD1 (6 bases). Germline-derived CDR1 and CDR2 are SNHLY and FYNNEI. CDR3 length: 14 residues. V lost 6 bases to trimming and J lost 4 bases, with 15 bases between them. CDR3 sequence (DNA): TGTGCCAGCAGGTCAACACAGGGCGTCTATGGCTACACCTTC. Protein sequence: CASRSTQGVYGYTF.

This sequence joins TRBV6-5 and TRBJ1-2; D is unresolved. CDR3 length equals 13 residues. CDR1 and CDR2 (germline): MNHEY, SVGAGI. Trimming removed 6 bases at V and 8 bases at J, with 16 bases between. For the CDR3, the DNA is TGTGCCAGCAGACACCCCTCGGATTCCGGCTACACCTTC. Translation gives CASRHPSDSGYTF.

This chain connects TRBV6-5 to TRBJ2-5, with D tentatively TRBD2 (7 bases). This CDR3 comprises 15 residues. CDR1 is MNHEY and CDR2 is SVGAGI in the germline V gene. V was clipped by 2 bases and J by 5 bases, with 15 bases between them. CDR3: CASSYARGAHETQYF. CDR3 in DNA: TGTGCCAGCAGTTACGCCCGGGGGGCACACGAGACCCAGTACTTC.

The J gene is TRBJ2-7, the V gene TRBV2; D may be TRBD1 (5 bases). There are 13 residues in the CDR3. The germline V gene has CDR1 SNHLY and CDR2 FYNNEI. Trimming took 6 bases from V and 5 from J, leaving 14 bases between them. CDR3 nucleotides: TGTGCCAGCAGAGGCAGGGCGCTCGACGAGCAGTACTTC. This codes for CASRGRALDEQYF.

This chain joins TRBV7-2 and TRBJ2-5; 7 bases are a match to TRBD2. Unmatched junction bases numbered 4, after V lost 4 bases and J lost 2 bases. CDR3 length equals 14 residues. Germline V lookup: CDR1 SGHTA, CDR2 FQGNSA. DNA for the CDR3: TGTGCCAGCAGCTGGGGGGGACGGCAAGAGACCCAGTACTTC. Protein sequence: CASSWGGRQETQYF.

This chain uses TRBV28 with TRBJ2-5; D unclear. Trimming shortened V by 10 bases and J by 4 bases, and 13 bases separated the two germline ends. The CDR3 sequence is 12 residues long. The germline V gene encodes CDR1 MDHEN and CDR2 SYDVKM. The CDR3 sequence is CATSEVRETQYF. CDR3 DNA sequence: TGTGCCACTTCTGAGGTTAGAGAGACCCAGTACTTC.

The chain has TRBV4-1 and TRBJ2-7; D is unresolved. Germline CDR1 is MGHRA and CDR2 is YSYEKL. The CDR3 covers 12 residues. V was shortened by 1 base and J by 7 bases, with 8 bases between the two germline ends. Here the CDR3 reads CASSQGANEQYF. The CDR3 coding sequence is TGCGCCAGCAGCCAAGGGGCGAATGAGCAGTACTTC.

The gene calls are TRBV29-1 and TRBJ2-7, with D possibly being TRBD1 (5 bases). The V and J ends lost 4 bases and 7 bases respectively, with 14 bases between them. CDR1 is SQVTM, CDR2 ANQGSEA, per germline. There are 12 residues in the CDR3. The CDR3 loop is CSVGTSPLEQYF. CDR3 DNA: TGCAGCGTTGGGACATCCCCTCTGGAGCAGTACTTC.

The chain joins TRBV18 to TRBJ1-1; D remains ambiguous. CDR3 length: 12 amino acids. Germline CDR1 KGHSH, CDR2 LQKENI. V was shortened by 6 bases and J by 5 bases, with 10 bases between the two germline ends. CDR3 protein: CASSRRATEAFF. DNA for the CDR3: TGTGCCAGCTCCCGTCGTGCTACTGAAGCTTTCTTT.

This clone has only a few counts. The chain carries TRBV5-1 and TRBJ2-3, with D unresolved. Deletions cut 2 bases from V and 1 base from J, with 5 bases between. Germline V gene lookup returns CDR1 SGHRS and CDR2 YFSETQ. CDR3 size: 13 residues. CDR3 DNA sequence: TGCGCCAGCAGCTTAGCCCGCACAGATACGCAGTATTTT. Translating it yields CASSLARTDTQYF.

This CDR3 is CASSLSIGQGNNEQFF. As DNA, the CDR3 is TGTGCCAGCAGCCTAAGCATAGGGCAGGGGAACAATGAGCAGTTCTTC. The V call is TRBV7-2, the J call TRBJ2-1, with D possibly TRBD1 on 6 matching bases. The CDR3 covers 16 residues. CDR1 is SGHTA, CDR2 FQGNSA, per germline. V was shortened by 5 bases and J by 5 bases, with 19 bases between the two germline ends.

A few counts support this clone. This sequence joins TRBV29-1 and TRBJ2-1, with 7 bases matching TRBD1. This CDR3 region has 13 residues. Germline V gene sequence: CDR1 SQVTM, CDR2 ANQGSEA. After removal of 7 bases from V and 4 bases from J, the junction contained 7 bases not matched to a gene. CDR3 protein: CSADRETYNEQFF. CDR3 nucleotide sequence: TGCAGCGCCGACAGGGAGACATACAATGAGCAGTTCTTC.

The chain combines TRBV6-1 with TRBJ1-2; D unclear. Germline values: CDR1 MNHNS, CDR2 SASEGT. V lost 1 base to trimming and J lost 5 bases, with 8 bases between them. CDR3 size: 13 residues. The CDR3 DNA reads TGTGCCAGCAGTGAAGGTCGGGTTTATGGCTACACCTTC. Protein sequence: CASSEGRVYGYTF.

This chain uses TRBV6-6 with TRBJ2-3; maybe TRBD2 (6 bases). The germline gives CDR1 MNHNY, CDR2 SVGAGI (reference sequence). The CDR3 length is 13 residues. The V gene lost 0 bases and the J gene lost 8 bases, with 9 bases spanning the gap. CDR3 nucleotides: TGTGCCAGCAGTTACTCGACCGGGGGTACGCAGTATTTT. Its translation: CASSYSTGGTQYF.

This chain uses TRBV7-9 with TRBJ2-1; D is ambiguous. The germline CDR1 and CDR2 sequences are SEHNR and FQNEAQ (reference sequence). The germline V and J ends were trimmed by 1 base and 4 bases, with 11 bases remaining between them. This CDR3 has 15 residues. Written as DNA, the CDR3 is TGTGCCAGCAGCTTAGACCCATCGCGTTACAATGAGCAGTTCTTC. Protein sequence: CASSLDPSRYNEQFF.

This clone showed up just once. The rearrangement uses TRBV5-1 and TRBJ2-3; 15 nucleotides match TRBD2. Looked up from germline, CDR1 is SGHRS and CDR2 is YFSETQ. CDR3 length: 18 amino acids. V trimming: 4 bases; J trimming: 3 bases; junction bases outside the gene matches: 9. This chain's CDR3 is CASSQRGLAGGTTDTQYF. For the CDR3, the DNA is TGCGCCAGCAGCCAAAGGGGACTAGCGGGAGGAACGACAGATACGCAGTATTTT. Full variable domain (rest looked up from reference TRBV5-1 and TRBJ2-3): KAGVTQTPRYLIKTRGQQVTLSCSPISGHRSVSWYQQTPGQGLQFLFEYFSETQRNKGNFPGRFSGRQFSNSRSEMNVSTLELGDSALYLCASSQRGLAGGTTDTQYFGPGTRLTVL.

This rearrangement joins TRBV7-2 to TRBJ2-5; 9 bases fit TRBD2. From germline, CDR1 is SGHTA and CDR2 FQGNSA. V was pared by 2 bases and J by 3 bases, with 1 base of the junction left unmatched. The CDR3 runs 14 residues. The CDR3 is CASSLRGREETQYF. The CDR3 region has the DNA TGTGCCAGCAGCTTACGCGGGAGGGAAGAGACCCAGTACTTC.

V is TRBV5-1 and J is TRBJ1-5; 9 positions match TRBD1. CDR1 is SGHRS, CDR2 YFSETQ, per germline. V dropped 2 bases and J dropped 4; count of bases not matched to a gene: 4. This CDR3 is 15 amino acids long. CDR3 nucleotides: TGCGCCAGCAGCTTATCCGGGACAGGGAATCAGCCCCAGCATTTT. Its translation is CASSLSGTGNQPQHF.

This chain joins TRBV7-6 and TRBJ2-3; D is ambiguous. Germline CDR1 reads SGHVS; CDR2 reads FNYEAQ. CDR3 size: 15 residues. Trimming pared 5 bases from V and 4 bases from J, leaving 16 bases between. The DNA for the CDR3 is TGTGCCAGCAGCCCGCTAGTGGCTTCCGCAGATACGCAGTATTTT. It yields the protein CASSPLVASADTQYF.

The V call is TRBV5-1, the J call TRBJ1-2, with 10 bases identical to TRBD1. Germline V gene sequence: CDR1 SGHRS, CDR2 YFSETQ. The CDR3 spans 16 residues. Unmatched junction bases numbered 6, after V lost 0 bases and J lost 4 bases. The CDR3 protein is CASSLGQGAPGYGYTF. The CDR3 coding sequence is TGCGCCAGCAGCTTGGGACAGGGGGCGCCGGGCTATGGCTACACCTTC.

In its sample, this clone was seen a few times. The chain carries TRBV27 and TRBJ2-3; 10 bases map to TRBD2. The CDR3 extends over 16 amino acids. Germline trimming cut 5 bases from V and 2 bases from J; bases unmatched to any gene: 7. CDR1 MNHEY and CDR2 SMNVEV come from the germline V gene (reference sequence). Written as DNA, the CDR3 is TGTGCCAGCAGTGACTATAGCGGGAGGATCACAGATACGCAGTATTTT. Translation gives CASSDYSGRITDTQYF.

In its sample, this clone was seen once. The chain combines TRBV29-1 with TRBJ2-5; 7 bases are a match to TRBD2. Per germline, CDR1 SQVTM and CDR2 ANQGSEA. The CDR3 runs 13 residues. V lost 6 bases and J lost 1; bases outside the gene matches: 5. CDR3 DNA: TGCAGCGTCGCCTGGACTAGCCAAGAGACCCAGTACTTC. It yields the protein CSVAWTSQETQYF.

The chain couples TRBV9 to TRBJ2-7; D possibly corresponds to TRBD2 (7 bases). This CDR3 has 14 residues. CDR1 SGDLS and CDR2 YYNGEE come from the germline V gene. V lost 7 bases to trimming and J lost 6 bases, with 20 bases between them. DNA for the CDR3: TGTGCCAGCCCCCCCCTTGCTAGGGGGGGCGAGCAGTACTTC. Protein product: CASPPLARGGEQYF.

The chain recombines TRBV6-5 with TRBJ1-2; D is uncertain. V was cut by 11 bases and J by 6 bases, with 19 bases left in between. This CDR3 region has 13 residues. Looked up from germline, CDR1 is MNHEY and CDR2 is SVGAGI. The CDR3 region has the DNA TGTGCCTCCGGAGGGAGGTGGGCCGATGGCTACACCTTC. Translation gives CASGGRWADGYTF.